This TCR beta chain was recovered during a study of breast tumors, draining lymph nodes, adjacent tissues (dated by TCRdb to 2015 to 2016). For the wider study: In breast cancer patients, the study compared the TCR beta repertoires of tumor, adjacent nontumor tissue and axillary lymph nodes. The study was designed to assess the relationships and possible T-cell exchange between tumor, surrounding tissue and draining lymph node repertoires in human breast cancer. Paper-wide results and their limitations: The data were considered consistent with the idea that most tumor T cells come from the lymph node and then expand in tumor tissue. Rather than being directly demonstrated, the conclusion that tumor T cells originate in lymph nodes was presented as consistent with a hypothesis. The similarity between tumor and nontumor tissue repertoires was significantly greater in luminal-like breast cancer than in basal-like breast cancer. Tumors showed preferential V and J gene usage, and their T-cell repertoire diversity fell below that of lymph nodes yet above that of nontumor tissue.

Lymph node samples came from the axillary draining lymph nodes of breast cancer patients. This clonotype was seen many times. There is no known antigen for this receptor. The record has no base qualities; no much larger clone is one base away. The CDR3 numbers 16 residues from cysteine through phenylalanine. The kept DNA is CDR3 alone, 48 bases in frame from the first base. V loses 3 bases at its end and J loses 4 bases; junction bases beyond the gene matches: 9. Reading the germline V gene (reference sequence) gives CDR1 DFQATT and CDR2 SNEGSKA. Sequencing instrument: Illumina HiSeq 2000. TCR beta chain libraries were generated by multiplex PCR amplification. High-throughput sequencing was used to analyze the amplified TCR beta chain products. TCRdb handled the public reads itself, with Q25 trimming in fastp and clone calling in MiXCR, and kept productive beta chains. CDR3 protein sequences are deduplicated, and each keeps its most common genes and DNA. This sample holds around 170,000 distinct CDR3 sequences; roughly 30% were observed only once. In total, the top ten clones hold about 3.9% of the sample.

This TCR derives from a female donor with breast cancer. Some clones in this sample may be carry-over from other donors' samples. The rearranged chain carries TRBV20-1 and TRBJ2-1; 10 bases in the middle match TRBD2. Sequencing was done on a sample of axillary lymph node tissue. The sequenced DNA is TGCAGTGCTAGGGACCTGACTAGCGGGTCGTACAATGAGCAGTTCTTC. Its protein is CSARDLTSGSYNEQFF.